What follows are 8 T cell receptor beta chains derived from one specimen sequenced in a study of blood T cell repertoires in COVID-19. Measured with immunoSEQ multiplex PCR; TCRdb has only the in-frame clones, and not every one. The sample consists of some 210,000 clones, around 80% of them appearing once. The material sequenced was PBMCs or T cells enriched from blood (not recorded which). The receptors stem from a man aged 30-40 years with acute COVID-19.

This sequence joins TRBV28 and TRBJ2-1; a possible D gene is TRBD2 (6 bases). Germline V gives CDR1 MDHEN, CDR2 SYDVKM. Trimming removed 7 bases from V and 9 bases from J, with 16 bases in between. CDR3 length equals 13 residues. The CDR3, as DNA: TGTGCCAGCATCGGAGGGCTAGCGACTGAGCAGTTCTTC. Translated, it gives CASIGGLATEQFF. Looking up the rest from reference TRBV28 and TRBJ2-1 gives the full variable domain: DVKVTQSSRYLVKRTGEKVFLECVQDMDHENMFWYRQDPGLGLRLIYFSYDVKMKEKGDIPEGYSVSREKKERFSLILESASTNQTSMYLCASIGGLATEQFFGPGTRLTVL.

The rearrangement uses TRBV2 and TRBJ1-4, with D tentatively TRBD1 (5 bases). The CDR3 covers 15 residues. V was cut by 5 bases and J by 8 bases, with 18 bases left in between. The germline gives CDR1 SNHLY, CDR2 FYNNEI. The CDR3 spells CASSPPAGREEKLFF. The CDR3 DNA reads TGTGCCAGCAGTCCTCCTGCGGGGCGTGAGGAAAAACTGTTTTTT.

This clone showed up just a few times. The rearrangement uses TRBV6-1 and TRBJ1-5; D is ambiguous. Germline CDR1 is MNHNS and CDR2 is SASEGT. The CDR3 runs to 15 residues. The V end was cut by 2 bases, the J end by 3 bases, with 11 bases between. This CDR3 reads CASSESVDFNQPQHF. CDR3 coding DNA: TGTGCCAGCAGTGAATCAGTTGACTTCAATCAGCCCCAGCATTTT.

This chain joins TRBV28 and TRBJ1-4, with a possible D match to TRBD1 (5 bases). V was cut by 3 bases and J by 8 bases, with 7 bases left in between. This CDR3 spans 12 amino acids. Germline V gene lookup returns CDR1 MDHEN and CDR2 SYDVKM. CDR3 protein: CASSLGGEKLFF. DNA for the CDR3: TGTGCCAGCAGTTTGGGGGGGGAAAAACTGTTTTTT.

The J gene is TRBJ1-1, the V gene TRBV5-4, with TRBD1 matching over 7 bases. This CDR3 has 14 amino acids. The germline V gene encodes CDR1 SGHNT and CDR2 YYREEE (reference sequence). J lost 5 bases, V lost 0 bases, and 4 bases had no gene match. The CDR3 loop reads CASSLAQGWTEAFF. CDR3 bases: TGTGCCAGCAGCTTGGCACAGGGGTGGACTGAAGCTTTCTTT.

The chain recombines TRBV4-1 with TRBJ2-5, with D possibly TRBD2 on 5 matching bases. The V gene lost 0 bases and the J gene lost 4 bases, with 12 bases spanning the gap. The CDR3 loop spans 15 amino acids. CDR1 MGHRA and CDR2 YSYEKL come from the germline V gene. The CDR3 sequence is CASSQDPSGVETQYF. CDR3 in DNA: TGCGCCAGCAGCCAAGACCCTTCCGGGGTAGAGACCCAGTACTTC.

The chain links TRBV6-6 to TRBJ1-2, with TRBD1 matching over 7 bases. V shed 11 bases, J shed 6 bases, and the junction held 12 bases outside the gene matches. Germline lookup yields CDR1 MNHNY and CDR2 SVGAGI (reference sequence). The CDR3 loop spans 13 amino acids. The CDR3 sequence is CAVKKDRRNGYTF. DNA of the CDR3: TGTGCCGTCAAAAAGGACAGGAGAAATGGCTACACCTTC.

CDR3 residues: CASSLGLGGQGAEAFF. The CDR3 region has the DNA TGCGCCAGCAGCTTGGGCCTCGGGGGACAGGGAGCTGAAGCTTTCTTT. V usage is TRBV5-1 and J usage is TRBJ1-1; 9 bases line up with TRBD1. Losses at the gene ends were 0 bases for V and 6 bases for J; bases not matched to a gene: 9. Germline CDR1 reads SGHRS; CDR2 reads YFSETQ. There are 16 residues in the CDR3. Together with reference TRBV5-1 and TRBJ1-1, the CDR3 gives the full variable domain: KAGVTQTPRYLIKTRGQQVTLSCSPISGHRSVSWYQQTPGQGLQFLFEYFSETQRNKGNFPGRFSGRQFSNSRSEMNVSTLELGDSALYLCASSLGLGGQGAEAFFGQGTRLTVV.